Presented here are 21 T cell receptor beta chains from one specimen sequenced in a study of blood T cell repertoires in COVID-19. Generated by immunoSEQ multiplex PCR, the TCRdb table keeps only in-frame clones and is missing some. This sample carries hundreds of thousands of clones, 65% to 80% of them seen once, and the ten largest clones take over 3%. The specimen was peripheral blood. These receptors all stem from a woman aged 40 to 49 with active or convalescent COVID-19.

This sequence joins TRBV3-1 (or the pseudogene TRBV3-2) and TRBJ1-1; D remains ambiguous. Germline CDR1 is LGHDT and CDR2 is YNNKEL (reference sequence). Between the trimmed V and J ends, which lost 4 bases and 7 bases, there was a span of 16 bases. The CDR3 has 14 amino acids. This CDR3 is CASSPGHKAVEAFF. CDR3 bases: TGTGCCAGCAGCCCCGGTCACAAGGCGGTTGAAGCTTTCTTT.

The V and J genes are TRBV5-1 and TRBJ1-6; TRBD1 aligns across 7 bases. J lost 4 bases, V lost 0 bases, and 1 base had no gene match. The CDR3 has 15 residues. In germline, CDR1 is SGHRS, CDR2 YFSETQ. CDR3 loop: CASSLETGYNSPLHF. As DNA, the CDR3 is TGCGCCAGCAGCTTGGAGACAGGGTATAATTCACCCCTCCACTTT.

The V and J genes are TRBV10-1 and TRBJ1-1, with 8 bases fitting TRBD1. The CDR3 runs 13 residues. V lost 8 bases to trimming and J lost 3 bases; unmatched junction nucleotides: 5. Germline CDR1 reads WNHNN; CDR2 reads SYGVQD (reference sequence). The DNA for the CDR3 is TGCGCCAGCGGGGAGACAGGGGACACTGAAGCTTTCTTT. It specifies CASGETGDTEAFF.

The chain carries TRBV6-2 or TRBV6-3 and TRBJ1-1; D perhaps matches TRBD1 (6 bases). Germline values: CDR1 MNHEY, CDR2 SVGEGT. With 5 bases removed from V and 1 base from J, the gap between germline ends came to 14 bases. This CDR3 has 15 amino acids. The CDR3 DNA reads TGTGCCAGCAGTCCCCACTGGACAGCGAACACTGAAGCTTTCTTT. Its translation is CASSPHWTANTEAFF.

The DNA for the CDR3 is TGTGCCAGCTCACCGCGGGACAGGGGATCGAACACCGGGGAGCTGTTTTTT. Translation gives CASSPRDRGSNTGELFF. The chain links TRBV18 to TRBJ2-2; 10 bases line up with TRBD1. Germline V CDR1 and CDR2: KGHSH, LQKENI. The CDR3 consists of 17 residues. V shed 3 bases, J shed 0 bases, and the junction held 4 bases outside the gene matches.

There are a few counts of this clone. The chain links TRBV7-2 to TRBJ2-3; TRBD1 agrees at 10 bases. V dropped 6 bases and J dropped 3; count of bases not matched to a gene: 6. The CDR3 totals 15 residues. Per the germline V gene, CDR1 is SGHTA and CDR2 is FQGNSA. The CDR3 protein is CASSRTGGRTDTQYF. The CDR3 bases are TGTGCCAGCAGTCGGACAGGGGGAAGAACAGATACGCAGTATTTT.

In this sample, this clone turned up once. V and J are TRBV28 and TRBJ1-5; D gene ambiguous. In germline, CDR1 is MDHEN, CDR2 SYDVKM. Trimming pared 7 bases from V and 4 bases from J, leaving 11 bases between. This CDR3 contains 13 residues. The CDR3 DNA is TGTGCCAGCATCGAGGGAGGGAATCAGCCCCAGCATTTT. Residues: CASIEGGNQPQHF.

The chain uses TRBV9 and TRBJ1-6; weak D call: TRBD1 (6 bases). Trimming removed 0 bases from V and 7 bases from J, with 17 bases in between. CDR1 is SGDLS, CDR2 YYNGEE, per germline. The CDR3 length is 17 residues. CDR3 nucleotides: TGTGCCAGCAGCGTAGACCCCAACAGGGCTCGCAATTCACCCCTCCACTTT. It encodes CASSVDPNRARNSPLHF.

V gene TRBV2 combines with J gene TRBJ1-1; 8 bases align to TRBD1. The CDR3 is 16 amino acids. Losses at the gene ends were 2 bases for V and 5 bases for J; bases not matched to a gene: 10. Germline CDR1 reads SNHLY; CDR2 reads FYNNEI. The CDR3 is CASSELYRGGFTEAFF. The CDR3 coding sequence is TGTGCCAGCAGTGAATTGTACAGGGGGGGATTTACTGAAGCTTTCTTT.

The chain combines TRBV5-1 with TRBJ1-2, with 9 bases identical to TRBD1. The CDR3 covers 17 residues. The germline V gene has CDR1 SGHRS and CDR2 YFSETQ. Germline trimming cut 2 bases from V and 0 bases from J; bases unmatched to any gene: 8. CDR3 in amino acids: CASSLTGTGTANYGYTF. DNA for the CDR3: TGCGCCAGCAGCTTAACCGGGACAGGGACCGCTAACTATGGCTACACCTTC.

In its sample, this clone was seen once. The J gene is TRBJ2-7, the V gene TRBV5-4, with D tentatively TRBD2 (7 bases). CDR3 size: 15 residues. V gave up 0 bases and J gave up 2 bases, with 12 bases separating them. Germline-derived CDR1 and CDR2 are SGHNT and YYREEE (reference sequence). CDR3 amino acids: CASSLAGGFPYEQYF. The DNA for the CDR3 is TGTGCCAGCAGCTTGGCGGGGGGCTTCCCCTACGAGCAGTACTTC.

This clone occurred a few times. This CDR3 reads CASSAGLAATDTQYF. CDR3 bases: TGTGCCAGCAGCGCCGGACTAGCGGCCACAGATACGCAGTATTTT. J is TRBJ2-3 and V is TRBV9; TRBD2 aligns across 10 bases. V lost 3 bases, J lost 2 bases, and 3 bases stayed unmatched. This CDR3 comprises 15 residues. From germline, CDR1 is SGDLS and CDR2 YYNGEE.

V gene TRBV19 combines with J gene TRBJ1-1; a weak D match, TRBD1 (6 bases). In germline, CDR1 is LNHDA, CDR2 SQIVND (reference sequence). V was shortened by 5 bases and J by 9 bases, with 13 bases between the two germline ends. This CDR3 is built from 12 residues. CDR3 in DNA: TGTGCCAGTAGTCTCGAGGGGGACAAAGCTTTCTTT. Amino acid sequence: CASSLEGDKAFF.

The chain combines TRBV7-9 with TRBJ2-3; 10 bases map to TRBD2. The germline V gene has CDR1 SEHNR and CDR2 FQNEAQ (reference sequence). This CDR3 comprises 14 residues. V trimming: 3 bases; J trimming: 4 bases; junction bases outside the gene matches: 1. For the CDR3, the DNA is TGTGCCAGCAGCTTCGGGACTAGCGCAGATACGCAGTATTTT. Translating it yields CASSFGTSADTQYF.

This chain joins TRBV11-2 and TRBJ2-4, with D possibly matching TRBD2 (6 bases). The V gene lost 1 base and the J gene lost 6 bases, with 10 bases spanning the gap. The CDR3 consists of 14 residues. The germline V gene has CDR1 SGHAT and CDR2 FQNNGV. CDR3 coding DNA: TGTGCCAGCAGCTTAGGGCTGGGGGGAAACATTCAGTACTTC. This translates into CASSLGLGGNIQYF.

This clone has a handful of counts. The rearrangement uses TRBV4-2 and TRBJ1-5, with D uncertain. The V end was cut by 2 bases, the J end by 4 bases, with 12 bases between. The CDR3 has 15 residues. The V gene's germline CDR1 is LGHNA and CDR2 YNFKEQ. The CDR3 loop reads CASSQSRTGNQPQHF. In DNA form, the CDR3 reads TGTGCCAGCAGCCAATCTCGGACTGGGAATCAGCCCCAGCATTTT.

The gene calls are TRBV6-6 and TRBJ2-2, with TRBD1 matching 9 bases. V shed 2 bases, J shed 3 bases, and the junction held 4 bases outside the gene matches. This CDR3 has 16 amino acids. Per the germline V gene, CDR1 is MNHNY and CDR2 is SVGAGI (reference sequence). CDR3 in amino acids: CASSYGQGRDTGELFF. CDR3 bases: TGTGCCAGCAGTTACGGACAGGGGAGGGACACCGGGGAGCTGTTTTTT.

CDR3 region: CASSLSSNTGELFF. CDR3 nucleotides: TGTGCCAGCAGTTTATCATCGAACACCGGGGAGCTGTTTTTT. The V and J genes are TRBV28 and TRBJ2-2; D call uncertain. The V end lost 1 base, the J end lost 0 bases, and 3 bases lay between the germline ends. Germline V CDR1 and CDR2: MDHEN, SYDVKM. This CDR3 has 14 amino acids. The whole variable domain, remainder taken from reference TRBV28 and TRBJ2-2, is DVKVTQSSRYLVKRTGEKVFLECVQDMDHENMFWYRQDPGLGLRLIYFSYDVKMKEKGDIPEGYSVSREKKERFSLILESASTNQTSMYLCASSLSSNTGELFFGEGSRLTVL.

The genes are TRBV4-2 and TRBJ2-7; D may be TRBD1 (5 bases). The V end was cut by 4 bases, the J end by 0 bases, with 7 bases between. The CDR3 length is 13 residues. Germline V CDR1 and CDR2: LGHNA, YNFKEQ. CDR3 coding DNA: TGTGCCAGCAGCCCCGACAGCTCCTACGAGCAGTACTTC. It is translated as CASSPDSSYEQYF.

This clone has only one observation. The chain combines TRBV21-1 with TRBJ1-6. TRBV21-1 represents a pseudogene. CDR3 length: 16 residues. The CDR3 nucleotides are TGTGCCAGCAGCGTCAAAGAGGGGGGGTATAATTCACCCCTCCACTTT. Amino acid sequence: CASSVKEGGYNSPLHF.

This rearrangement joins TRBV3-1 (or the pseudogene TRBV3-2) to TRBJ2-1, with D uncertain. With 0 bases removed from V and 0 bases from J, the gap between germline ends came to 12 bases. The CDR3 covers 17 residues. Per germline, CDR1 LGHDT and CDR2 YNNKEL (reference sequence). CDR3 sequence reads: CASSQESVRLSYNEQFF. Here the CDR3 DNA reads TGTGCCAGCAGCCAAGAGTCGGTGAGGCTCTCCTACAATGAGCAGTTCTTC.